The source of this T cell receptor beta chain is a study of control samples from healthy donors and cancer patients. Assay used: immunoSEQ multiplex PCR; TCRdb lists only in-frame clones, some missing. The sample contains some 80,000 clones, 85% to 90% of which appear only once. This TCR was recovered from a middle-aged man in good health. Material: blood.

In nucleotides, the CDR3 is TGTGCCAGTAGTCAGTCCCACGGGACAAGTGGGAATGAGCAGTTCTTC. It specifies CASSQSHGTSGNEQFF. The chain has TRBV19 and TRBJ2-1, with a weak D call TRBD1 (6 bases). V was pared by 5 bases and J by 7 bases, with 21 bases between. Per the germline V gene, CDR1 is LNHDA and CDR2 is SQIVND (reference sequence). CDR3 length equals 16 residues. Supplemented by reference TRBV19 and TRBJ2-1, the full variable domain reads DGGITQSPKYLFRKEGQNVTLSCEQNLNHDAMYWYRQDPGQGLRLIYYSQIVNDFQKGDIAEGYSVSREKKESFPLTVTSAQKNPTAFYLCASSQSHGTSGNEQFFGPGTRLTVL.